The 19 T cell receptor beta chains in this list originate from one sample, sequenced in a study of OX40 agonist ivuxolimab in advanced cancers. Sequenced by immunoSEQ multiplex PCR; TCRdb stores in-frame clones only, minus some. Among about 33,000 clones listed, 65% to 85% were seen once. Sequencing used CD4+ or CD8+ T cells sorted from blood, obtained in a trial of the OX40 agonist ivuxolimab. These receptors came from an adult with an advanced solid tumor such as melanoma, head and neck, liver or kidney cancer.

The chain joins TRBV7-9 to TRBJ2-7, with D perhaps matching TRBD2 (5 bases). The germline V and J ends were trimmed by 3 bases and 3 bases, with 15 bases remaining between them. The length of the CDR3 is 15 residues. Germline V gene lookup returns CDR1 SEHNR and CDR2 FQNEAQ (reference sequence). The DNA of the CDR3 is TGTGCCAGCAGCTTTCGGGATAAGAAATTCTACGAGCAGTACTTC. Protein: CASSFRDKKFYEQYF.

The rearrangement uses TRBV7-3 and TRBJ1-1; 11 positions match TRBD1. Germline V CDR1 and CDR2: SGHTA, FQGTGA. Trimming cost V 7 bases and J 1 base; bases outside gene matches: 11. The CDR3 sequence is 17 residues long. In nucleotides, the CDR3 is TGTGCCAGCATCCCCCGTAGGGGACAGGGGGAGAACACTGAAGCTTTCTTT. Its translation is CASIPRRGQGENTEAFF.

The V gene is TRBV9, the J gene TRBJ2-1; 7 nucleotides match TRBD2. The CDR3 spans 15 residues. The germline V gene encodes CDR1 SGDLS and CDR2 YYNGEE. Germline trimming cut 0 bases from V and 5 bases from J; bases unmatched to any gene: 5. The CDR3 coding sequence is TGTGCCAGCAGCGTAGTGGGCGGGGGAGACAATGAGCAGTTCTTC. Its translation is CASSVVGGGDNEQFF.

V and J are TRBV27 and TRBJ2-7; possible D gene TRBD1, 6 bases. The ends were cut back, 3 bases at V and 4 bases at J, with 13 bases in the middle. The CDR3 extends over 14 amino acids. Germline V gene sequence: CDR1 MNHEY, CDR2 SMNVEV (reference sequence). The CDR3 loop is CASSFTRGAYEQYF. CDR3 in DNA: TGTGCCAGCAGTTTCACCAGGGGTGCGTACGAGCAGTACTTC.

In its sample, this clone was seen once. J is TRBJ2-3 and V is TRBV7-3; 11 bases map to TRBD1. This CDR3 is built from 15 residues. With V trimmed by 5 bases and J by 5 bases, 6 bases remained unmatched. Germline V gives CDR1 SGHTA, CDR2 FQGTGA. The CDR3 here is CASSRTGGDGDTQYF. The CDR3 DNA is TGTGCCAGCAGCAGGACAGGGGGCGACGGAGATACGCAGTATTTT. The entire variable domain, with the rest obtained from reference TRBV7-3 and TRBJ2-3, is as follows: GAGVSQTPSNKVTEKGKYVELRCDPISGHTALYWYRQSLGQGPEFLIYFQGTGAADDSGLPNDRFFAVRPEGSVSTLKIQRTERGDSAVYLCASSRTGGDGDTQYFGPGTRLTVL.

The CDR3 DNA reads as TGTGCCAGCAGCTCCGGGACAGCTATTGAAGCTTTCTTT. This sequence encodes CASSSGTAIEAFF. The rearrangement uses TRBV11-2 and TRBJ1-1; TRBD1 matches 7 bases. V lost 4 bases and J lost 7; bases outside the gene matches: 6. The CDR3 is 13 residues long. Germline V gene sequence: CDR1 SGHAT, CDR2 FQNNGV.

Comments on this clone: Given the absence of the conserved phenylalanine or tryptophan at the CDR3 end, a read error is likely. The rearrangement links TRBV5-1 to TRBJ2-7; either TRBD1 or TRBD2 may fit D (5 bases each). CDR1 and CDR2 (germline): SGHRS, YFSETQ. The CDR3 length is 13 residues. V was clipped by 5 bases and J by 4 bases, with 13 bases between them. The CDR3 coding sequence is TGCGCCAGCAGAGCAGGGACGGTATACGAGCAGTACCTC. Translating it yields CASRAGTVYEQYL.

The CDR3: CASSETGTSSDTQYF. The CDR3 coding sequence is TGTGCCAGCAGTGAAACTGGGACTAGTTCAGATACGCAGTATTTT. The chain joins TRBV2 to TRBJ2-3, with 8 bases identical to TRBD2. Germline CDR1 is SNHLY and CDR2 is FYNNEI. V shed 2 bases and J 4 bases; nucleotides not matched to a gene: 5. CDR3 length: 15 residues. The full variable domain, with the rest looked up from reference TRBV2 and TRBJ2-3, is EPEVTQTPSHQVTQMGQEVILRCVPISNHLYFYWYRQILGQKVEFLVSFYNNEISEKSEIFDDQFSVERPDGSNFTLKIRSTKLEDSAMYFCASSETGTSSDTQYFGPGTRLTVL.

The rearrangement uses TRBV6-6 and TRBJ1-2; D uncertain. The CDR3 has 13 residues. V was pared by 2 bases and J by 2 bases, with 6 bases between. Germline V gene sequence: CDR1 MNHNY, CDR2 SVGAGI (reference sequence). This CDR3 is CASSYTGNYGYTF. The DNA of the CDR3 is TGTGCCAGCAGTTACACGGGCAACTATGGCTACACCTTC.

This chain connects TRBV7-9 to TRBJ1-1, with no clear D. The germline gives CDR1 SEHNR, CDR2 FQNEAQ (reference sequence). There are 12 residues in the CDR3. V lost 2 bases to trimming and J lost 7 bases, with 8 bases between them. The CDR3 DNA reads TGTGCCAGCAGCTTACAATTTGGTGAAGCTTTCTTT. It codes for CASSLQFGEAFF.

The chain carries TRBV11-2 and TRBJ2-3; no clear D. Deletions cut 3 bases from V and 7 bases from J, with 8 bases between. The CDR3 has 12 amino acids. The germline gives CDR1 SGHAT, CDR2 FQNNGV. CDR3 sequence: CASSLAWNTQYF. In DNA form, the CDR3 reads TGTGCCAGCAGCTTGGCATGGAATACGCAGTATTTT.

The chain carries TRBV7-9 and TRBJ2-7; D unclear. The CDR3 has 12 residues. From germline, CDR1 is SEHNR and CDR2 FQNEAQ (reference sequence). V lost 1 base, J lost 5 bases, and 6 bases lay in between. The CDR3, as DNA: TGTGCCAGCAGCTTAGGAGCCCACGAGCAGTACTTC. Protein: CASSLGAHEQYF.

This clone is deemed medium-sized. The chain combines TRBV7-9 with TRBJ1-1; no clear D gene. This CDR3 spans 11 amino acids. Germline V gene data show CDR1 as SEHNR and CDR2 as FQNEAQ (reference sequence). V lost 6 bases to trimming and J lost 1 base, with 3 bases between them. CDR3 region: CASRQNTEAFF. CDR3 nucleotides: TGTGCCAGCAGGCAGAACACTGAAGCTTTCTTT.

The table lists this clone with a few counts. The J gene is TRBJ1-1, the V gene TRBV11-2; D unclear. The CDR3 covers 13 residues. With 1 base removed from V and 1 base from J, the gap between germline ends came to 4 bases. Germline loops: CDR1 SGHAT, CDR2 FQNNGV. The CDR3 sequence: CASSLVRNTEAFF. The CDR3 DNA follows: TGTGCCAGCAGCTTAGTACGGAACACTGAAGCTTTCTTT.

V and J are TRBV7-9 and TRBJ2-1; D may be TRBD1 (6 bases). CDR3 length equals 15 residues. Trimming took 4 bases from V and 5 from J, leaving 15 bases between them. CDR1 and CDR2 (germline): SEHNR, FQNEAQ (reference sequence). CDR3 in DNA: TGTGCCAGCAGCTCCACAGGGACCAGGGACAATGAGCAGTTCTTC. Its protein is CASSSTGTRDNEQFF.

CDR3 coding DNA: TGTGCCAGTAGTACCTCAGGGAAGAGCTCCTACGAGCAGTACTTC. Protein: CASSTSGKSSYEQYF. V usage is TRBV19 and J usage is TRBJ2-7; TRBD1 is a possible D gene (5 bases). The germline CDR1 and CDR2 sequences are LNHDA and SQIVND (reference sequence). The CDR3 has 15 residues. V gave up 4 bases and J gave up 0 bases, with 13 bases separating them.

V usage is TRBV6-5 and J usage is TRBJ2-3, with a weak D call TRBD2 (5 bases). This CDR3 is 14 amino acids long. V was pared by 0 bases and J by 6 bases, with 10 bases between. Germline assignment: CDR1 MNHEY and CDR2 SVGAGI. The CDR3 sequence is CASSYSLAMDTQYF. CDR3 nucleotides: TGTGCCAGCAGTTACTCCCTAGCTATGGATACGCAGTATTTT.

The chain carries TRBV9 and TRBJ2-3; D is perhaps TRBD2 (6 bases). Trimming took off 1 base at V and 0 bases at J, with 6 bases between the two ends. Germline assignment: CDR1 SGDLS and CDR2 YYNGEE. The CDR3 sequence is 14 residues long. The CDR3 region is CASSVSGSTDTQYF. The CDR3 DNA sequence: TGTGCCAGCAGCGTAAGCGGGAGCACAGATACGCAGTATTTT.

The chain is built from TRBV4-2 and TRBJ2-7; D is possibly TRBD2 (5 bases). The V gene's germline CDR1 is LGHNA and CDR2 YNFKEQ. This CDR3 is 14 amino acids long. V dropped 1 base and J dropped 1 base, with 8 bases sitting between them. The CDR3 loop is CASSQGAGSYEQYF. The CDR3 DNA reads TGTGCCAGCAGCCAAGGGGCGGGTTCCTACGAGCAGTACTTC.